The 29 T cell receptor beta chains below all came from one sample that was sequenced in a study of blood T cell repertoires in COVID-19 (TCRdb year 2020). The library was prepared using the immunoSEQ multiplex PCR assay. The table was pulled from immuneACCESS by TCRdb, which kept in-frame rearrangements only. Such tables lose some clones; where checked, under half of the loss comes from unresolved V genes, and the rest has no known cause. The sample table shows approximately 200,000 clones, and 70% to 90% are seen once. The leading ten clones occupy 1.2% of the sample. The sample was PBMCs or T cells enriched from blood (not recorded which). The source is a man aged 30 to 45 who had recovered from COVID-19.

The chain is built from TRBV5-4 and TRBJ2-5, with D maybe TRBD2 (6 bases). Germline values: CDR1 SGHNT, CDR2 YYREEE (reference sequence). The CDR3 runs 16 residues. The V and J ends lost 1 base and 5 bases respectively, with 18 bases between them. In nucleotides, the CDR3 is TGTGCCAGCAGCTTGTCCACTAGCCGGTGGGGCGAGACCCAGTACTTC. This sequence encodes CASSLSTSRWGETQYF.

This chain joins TRBV2 and TRBJ1-3; 7 nucleotides match TRBD1. The V gene's germline CDR1 is SNHLY and CDR2 FYNNEI. The CDR3 sequence is 17 residues long. V shed 9 bases, J shed 4 bases, and the junction held 18 bases outside the gene matches. The DNA for the CDR3 is TGTGCCAGTAATCTGGGGCAACAGGGGCCGGGAGGAAACACCATATATTTT. It translates to CASNLGQQGPGGNTIYF.

This chain joins TRBV20-1 and TRBJ1-2; D perhaps matches TRBD1 (5 bases). The CDR3 length is 13 residues. The V and J ends lost 3 bases and 2 bases respectively, with 10 bases between them. Germline CDR1 reads DFQATT; CDR2 reads SNEGSKA (reference sequence). Here the CDR3 reads CSASSPGNYGYTF. CDR3 coding DNA: TGCAGTGCTAGTAGTCCAGGGAACTATGGCTACACCTTC.

This chain links TRBV10-1 with TRBJ2-1, with D possibly matching TRBD2 (7 bases). The ends were cut back, 0 bases at V and 5 bases at J, with 11 bases in the middle. The CDR3 contains 15 residues. The germline CDR1 and CDR2 sequences are WNHNN and SYGVQD (reference sequence). CDR3 coding DNA: TGCGCCAGCAGTGAGTCAGGGGGGGCGGACAATGAGCAGTTCTTC. It yields the protein CASSESGGADNEQFF.

The chain uses TRBV10-2 and TRBJ1-2; D ambiguous. The CDR3 is 13 residues long. The germline V gene encodes CDR1 WSHSY and CDR2 SAAADI. Trimming pared 7 bases from V and 3 bases from J, leaving 12 bases between. The CDR3 loop reads CASMGTWDYGYTF. The CDR3 region has the DNA TGCGCCAGCATGGGCACCTGGGACTATGGCTACACCTTC.

This clone came up once. The chain has TRBV5-4 and TRBJ2-4; 10 positions match TRBD1. V lost 0 bases and J lost 9; bases outside the gene matches: 9. This CDR3 region has 16 residues. The germline V gene encodes CDR1 SGHNT and CDR2 YYREEE (reference sequence). In DNA, the CDR3 is TGTGCCAGCAGCTTGGGTGGACAGGGGGATACTGGCATTCAGTACTTC. Translating it yields CASSLGGQGDTGIQYF.

The rearrangement uses TRBV19 and TRBJ1-2, with 7 bases that match TRBD1. Germline loops: CDR1 LNHDA, CDR2 SQIVND (reference sequence). This CDR3 comprises 18 residues. J was trimmed by 4 bases and V by 4 bases; bases with no gene match: 18. CDR3 DNA: TGTGCCAGTAGTACTCCGGACAGGAGCATAGTTCCCCGCTATGGCTACACCTTC. The encoded protein is CASSTPDRSIVPRYGYTF.

This chain uses TRBV6-6 with TRBJ1-1; D perhaps matches TRBD1 (5 bases). This CDR3 contains 12 residues. From germline, CDR1 is MNHNY and CDR2 SVGAGI (reference sequence). Between the trimmed V and J ends, which lost 6 bases and 4 bases, there was a span of 9 bases. This chain's CDR3 is CASSSQGTEAFF. The CDR3 DNA sequence: TGTGCCAGCAGCTCTCAGGGCACTGAAGCTTTCTTT.

The chain has TRBV28 and TRBJ1-4; 10 bases align to TRBD1. Germline CDR1 MDHEN, CDR2 SYDVKM. Trimming took 5 bases from V and 12 from J; bases not matched to a gene: 9. The CDR3 runs 14 residues. This CDR3 is CASSPGTGARELFF. The CDR3 DNA reads TGTGCCAGCAGTCCCGGGACAGGGGCTAGGGAACTGTTTTTT.

This clone was seen once. The V and J genes are TRBV14 and TRBJ2-7, with D perhaps TRBD1 (5 bases). The CDR3 is 13 residues long. Deletions cut 1 base from V and 6 bases from J, with 10 bases between. Germline V lookup: CDR1 SGHDN, CDR2 FVKESK. The DNA of the CDR3 is TGTGCCAGCAGCCAAGTTAGGGGCGGCGAGCAGTACTTC. Its protein is CASSQVRGGEQYF.

This chain uses TRBV28 with TRBJ1-3; no clear D gene. The CDR3 contains 15 residues. Looked up from germline, CDR1 is MDHEN and CDR2 is SYDVKM. Trimming removed 4 bases at V and 4 bases at J, with 14 bases between. CDR3 in DNA: TGTGCCAGCAGTTGGCCCAGGCAACGGGGAAACACCATATATTTT. This codes for CASSWPRQRGNTIYF.

V is TRBV11-2 and J is TRBJ1-3, with D hard to call. Deletions cut 2 bases from V and 0 bases from J, with 8 bases between. The CDR3 has 15 residues. CDR1 is SGHAT and CDR2 is FQNNGV in the germline V gene. The CDR3 spells CASSLMRTSGNTIYF. In DNA form, the CDR3 reads TGTGCCAGCAGCTTAATGAGAACCTCTGGAAACACCATATATTTT. Together with reference TRBV11-2 and TRBJ1-3, the CDR3 gives the full variable domain: EAGVAQSPRYKIIEKRQSVAFWCNPISGHATLYWYQQILGQGPKLLIQFQNNGVVDDSQLPKDRFSAERLKGVDSTLKIQPAKLEDSAVYLCASSLMRTSGNTIYFGEGSWLTVV.

The chain couples TRBV4-3 to TRBJ1-2; the D gene is possibly TRBD1 (5 bases). The CDR3 covers 16 residues. V dropped 0 bases and J dropped 0 bases, with 11 bases sitting between them. The germline CDR1 and CDR2 sequences are LGHNA and YSLEER. CDR3 in amino acids: CASSQDATGPNYGYTF. CDR3 sequence (DNA): TGCGCCAGCAGCCAAGATGCCACAGGTCCTAACTATGGCTACACCTTC.

The chain has TRBV19 and TRBJ1-5, with D maybe TRBD1 (6 bases). Germline-derived CDR1 and CDR2 are LNHDA and SQIVND (reference sequence). Trimming removed 7 bases from V and 1 base from J, with 14 bases in between. The CDR3 extends over 15 amino acids. The CDR3, as DNA: TGTGCCAGTACACAGGGAGGGTTGAGCAATCAGCCCCAGCATTTT. It translates to CASTQGGLSNQPQHF. The whole variable domain, remainder taken from reference TRBV19 and TRBJ1-5, is DGGITQSPKYLFRKEGQNVTLSCEQNLNHDAMYWYRQDPGQGLRLIYYSQIVNDFQKGDIAEGYSVSREKKESFPLTVTSAQKNPTAFYLCASTQGGLSNQPQHFGDGTRLSIL.

This rearrangement joins TRBV19 to TRBJ1-5; 7 nucleotides agree with TRBD1. The J segment lost 4 bases and the V segment lost 7 bases, leaving 10 bases of the junction unmatched. The germline gives CDR1 LNHDA, CDR2 SQIVND (reference sequence). This CDR3 has 15 residues. The CDR3 region is CASTPRTGQNQPQHF. The CDR3 nucleotides are TGTGCCAGTACCCCCAGGACAGGCCAAAATCAGCCCCAGCATTTT.

The chain couples TRBV11-3 to TRBJ2-1; D perhaps matches TRBD1 (6 bases). Germline CDR1 is SGHNT and CDR2 is YENEEA. V was cut by 1 base and J by 5 bases, with 12 bases left in between. This CDR3 region has 15 residues. CDR3 nucleotides: TGTGCCAGCAGCTTAGGAGGGCAGGGGAACAATGAGCAGTTCTTC. Translation: CASSLGGQGNNEQFF.

The CDR3 DNA reads as TGTGCCAGCATTGGGGCCGGGCGGTCTGTTGGAAAACTGTTTTTT. It codes for CASIGAGRSVGKLFF. The genes are TRBV2 and TRBJ1-4, with D perhaps TRBD1 (5 bases). CDR1 is SNHLY, CDR2 FYNNEI, per germline. This CDR3 contains 15 residues. V dropped 7 bases and J dropped 10 bases, with 22 bases sitting between them. Together with reference TRBV2 and TRBJ1-4, the CDR3 gives the full variable domain: EPEVTQTPSHQVTQMGQEVILRCVPISNHLYFYWYRQILGQKVEFLVSFYNNEISEKSEIFDDQFSVERPDGSNFTLKIRSTKLEDSAMYFCASIGAGRSVGKLFFGSGTQLSVL.

This chain connects TRBV11-2 to TRBJ2-7; 12 bases are shared with TRBD2. This CDR3 comprises 14 residues. CDR1 SGHAT and CDR2 FQNNGV come from the germline V gene. V lost 5 bases to trimming and J lost 6 bases; unmatched junction nucleotides: 5. The chain's CDR3 is CASSRLAGDGEQYF. In DNA, the CDR3 is TGTGCCAGCAGCCGACTAGCGGGAGATGGCGAGCAGTACTTC.

This sequence joins TRBV7-9 and TRBJ1-2; perhaps TRBD1 as D (6 bases). Trimming removed 6 bases at V and 2 bases at J, with 13 bases between. Germline-derived CDR1 and CDR2 are SEHNR and FQNEAQ (reference sequence). The CDR3 is 14 amino acids. The CDR3 DNA sequence: TGTGCCAGCAGTCCCAAGGGGGAGAACTATGGCTACACCTTC. Amino acid sequence: CASSPKGENYGYTF.

V gene TRBV30 combines with J gene TRBJ2-3; 16 nucleotides align to TRBD2. In germline, CDR1 is GTSNPN, CDR2 SVGIG (reference sequence). This CDR3 is 20 amino acids long. After removal of 2 bases from V and 1 base from J, the junction contained 12 bases not matched to a gene. The CDR3 reads CAWSLPPGLAGGPGTDTQYF. DNA for the CDR3: TGTGCCTGGAGTCTCCCCCCGGGACTAGCGGGAGGGCCTGGCACAGATACGCAGTATTTT.

The chain employs TRBV5-8 and TRBJ1-6; D is unclear. Germline V gives CDR1 SGHTS, CDR2 YDEGEE. This CDR3 is 14 amino acids long. Trimming took off 3 bases at V and 8 bases at J, with 12 bases between the two ends. The CDR3 sequence is CASSSATWYSPLHF. The DNA of the CDR3 is TGTGCCAGCAGCTCGGCGACATGGTATTCACCCCTCCACTTT.

This clone was detected only a few times. V gene TRBV7-9 combines with J gene TRBJ1-2, with 8 bases that match TRBD1. J was trimmed by 4 bases and V by 5 bases; bases with no gene match: 3. The CDR3 covers 13 residues. Germline lookup yields CDR1 SEHNR and CDR2 FQNEAQ (reference sequence). The CDR3 coding sequence is TGTGCCAGCAGCCCAGGGGGCGGCTATGGCTACACCTTC. Translation gives CASSPGGGYGYTF.

The V and J genes are TRBV24-1 and TRBJ2-3; 16 positions agree with TRBD2. V lost 3 bases, J lost 6 bases, and 5 bases stayed unmatched. Per the germline V gene, CDR1 is KGHDR and CDR2 is SFDVKD. The CDR3 is 17 residues long. The CDR3 DNA reads as TGTGCCACCAGTGATGGGACTAGCGGGAGGGCCGGCGATACGCAGTATTTT. Translated: CATSDGTSGRAGDTQYF.

This clone was picked up one time. The chain employs TRBV2 and TRBJ1-1, with D tentatively TRBD1 (6 bases). In germline, CDR1 is SNHLY, CDR2 FYNNEI. V gave up 4 bases and J gave up 2 bases, with 14 bases separating them. The CDR3 length is 15 residues. Here the CDR3 DNA reads TGTGCCAGCAGTGTCCAAGGGACACTAAACACTGAAGCTTTCTTT. It yields the protein CASSVQGTLNTEAFF. The full variable domain, completed using reference TRBV2 and TRBJ1-1, is EPEVTQTPSHQVTQMGQEVILRCVPISNHLYFYWYRQILGQKVEFLVSFYNNEISEKSEIFDDQFSVERPDGSNFTLKIRSTKLEDSAMYFCASSVQGTLNTEAFFGQGTRLTVV.

The chain carries TRBV6-6 and TRBJ2-7; D possibly corresponds to TRBD1 (6 bases). V dropped 6 bases and J dropped 2 bases, with 17 bases sitting between them. Germline lookup yields CDR1 MNHNY and CDR2 SVGAGI (reference sequence). The CDR3 sequence is 15 residues long. This CDR3 reads CASSGQITGPYEQYF. CDR3 in DNA: TGTGCCAGCAGCGGCCAAATTACAGGGCCCTACGAGCAGTACTTC.

The chain carries TRBV11-2 and TRBJ2-2; D possibly corresponds to TRBD1 (6 bases). From germline, CDR1 is SGHAT and CDR2 FQNNGV. Trimming took off 10 bases at V and 6 bases at J, with 9 bases between the two ends. This CDR3 contains 11 residues. CDR3 nucleotide sequence: TGTGCCACCAGGACAGCCGGGGAGCTGTTTTTT. Protein sequence: CATRTAGELFF.

This clone was detected only a few times. V usage is TRBV9 and J usage is TRBJ2-3, with TRBD2 matching 11 bases. Per germline, CDR1 SGDLS and CDR2 YYNGEE. This CDR3 has 13 residues. V lost 3 bases to trimming and J lost 13 bases; unmatched junction nucleotides: 7. CDR3 region: CASSGGTSGGEYF. CDR3 coding DNA: TGTGCCAGCAGCGGGGGGACTAGCGGTGGGGAGTATTTT. Full variable domain (remainder filled in from reference TRBV9 and TRBJ2-3): DSGVTQTPKHLITATGQRVTLRCSPRSGDLSVYWYQQSLDQGLQFLIQYYNGEERAKGNILERFSAQQFPDLHSELNLSSLELGDSALYFCASSGGTSGGEYFGPGTRLTVL.

The V call is TRBV2, the J call TRBJ1-5, with unresolved D. V lost 6 bases and J 0 bases, leaving 9 bases between the germline ends. This CDR3 contains 14 residues. Looked up from germline, CDR1 is SNHLY and CDR2 is FYNNEI. CDR3 residues: CASSGIDSNQPQHF. DNA of the CDR3: TGTGCCAGCAGCGGGATCGATAGCAATCAGCCCCAGCATTTT. Variable domain in full (rest from reference TRBV2 and TRBJ1-5): EPEVTQTPSHQVTQMGQEVILRCVPISNHLYFYWYRQILGQKVEFLVSFYNNEISEKSEIFDDQFSVERPDGSNFTLKIRSTKLEDSAMYFCASSGIDSNQPQHFGDGTRLSIL.

J is TRBJ1-4 and V is TRBV27; the D is unclear. V was pared by 5 bases and J by 9 bases, with 7 bases between. Germline-derived CDR1 and CDR2 are MNHEY and SMNVEV (reference sequence). The CDR3 totals 11 residues. As DNA, the CDR3 is TGTGCCAGCAGTAACTCCCAAAAACTGTTTTTT. Translating gives CASSNSQKLFF.